The entry below describes one T cell receptor beta chain. This receptor's antigen is unknown. Base qualities are not recorded, but no much larger clone differs from it by a single base. The entry originates in a study of blood T cells in healthy people across ages (dated by TCRdb to about 2015). Broadly, across the study: In model experiments, template switching captured about one uniquely barcoded TCR beta cDNA molecule for every two T cells. The study measured age-related changes in TCR beta repertoire diversity using deep sequencing normalized with unique cDNA molecular identifiers. Four age groups were formed from the donors: young (average approximately 16 years), middle-aged (around 37), aged (approximately 60) and long-lived (more than 75). To avoid experimental bias, donors of different ages were distributed randomly across sequencing lanes. Using the same blood draw, the study looked at two additional independent replicas of 1 million unique cDNA reads for two donors, one aged 18 to 29 and the other aged 80 or older.

The full study reports these points: As age increased, observed TCR beta diversity per million T cells dropped in a roughly linear way, and a significant reduction was already evident by age 40. Because the CMV infection status of the donors was unknown, age-related changes in expanded clonotypes may potentially have been confounded. The long-lived group showed more naive CD4+ T cells, fewer expanded clones and increased TCR diversity than the aged group, suggesting age selection. Estimates of total diversity based on one million sequenced T cells were considered lower bounds and underestimates. Observed TCR beta diversity correlated strongly with the percentage of naive T cells measured by flow cytometry. Conclusive comparison of naive and antigen-experienced compartments was prevented by the profiling of bulk unsorted PBMCs.

The library was produced with 5' RACE. Sequencing was carried out with an Illumina HiSeq 2500. A second PCR of roughly 7 to 12 cycles was performed with a sample-barcoded 5' primer and a J-beta primer mix. A template-switch 5' adaptor carrying 12 random nucleotides introduced a unique molecular identifier onto each TCR beta cDNA molecule. Each sample yielded at least 3 million CDR3-containing paired-end reads. First-strand cDNA synthesis was performed from all RNA using the Mint cDNA synthesis kit, with priming by a TRBC-specific oligonucleotide. Following uracil-DNA glycosylase treatment, a first 18-cycle PCR with universal primers M1SS and BC2_uni_R was performed on all cDNA. On the study's bioinformatics: Each sample was normalized by randomly selecting 1 million high-quality reads, each carrying a distinct molecular identifier. Instead of being binned into consensus sequences, reads with shared molecular identifiers were discarded. CDR3 identification, clonotype clustering and error correction used MiTCR with a Q25 quality threshold and the strictest error-elimination algorithm. A nonparametric unseen species model using Euler transformation provided a lower-bound estimate of total TCR beta diversity. TCRdb ran its own pipeline on the public reads, namely fastp trimming at Q25 and MiXCR clone calling, and kept in-frame beta chains. A single entry per CDR3 protein holds the most common genes and DNA from its merged rows. TCRdb, not the original authors, processed these V and J calls. The sample data list hundreds of thousands of distinct CDR3 sequences, and roughly 31% of these were observed just once. The top ten hold around 16% of the sample.

Via the germline V gene, CDR1 is ENHRY and CDR2 SYGVKD. Relative to germline, V is 10 bases shorter and J is 4 bases shorter, with 25 bases between their ends. Inclusive of the bounding cysteine and phenylalanine, the CDR3 is 16 residues long. Only CDR3 DNA is held: 48 bases, read in frame from base 1. Systemically healthy Caucasian individuals from Russia, over 30 in total and aged about 6 to 95 years, were included as donors. About 9.1 milliliters of peripheral blood were collected from each donor into EDTA-treated Vacutainer tubes. Ficoll-Paque density-gradient centrifugation was used to isolate PBMCs, with at least 7 million per sample. Total RNA was extracted from PBMCs with Trizol reagent, with at least 5 micrograms obtained per sample. The percentages of naive CD45RAhigh/CD27high T cells were determined by flow cytometry on a PBMC aliquot from every donor.

The receptor comes from an elderly woman in good health. Here the chain combines TRBV10-3 and TRBJ1-1, and TRBD1 may be the D gene, going by 5 matching bases. Sequences were obtained from blood. CDR3 sequence: CATRDKGKSVGTEAFF. The bases are TGTGCCACCAGGGATAAGGGAAAGTCAGTGGGCACTGAAGCTTTCTTT.